A single T cell receptor (beta chain) is shown here with its context. Original data processing: The assay estimated nucleated cells by amplifying reference gene primers. Here immunoSEQ multiplex PCR was the method, and the copy in TCRdb shows in-frame clones only, minus some. That table gives V, J and clone size, and the DNA gave D and trimming. The sample lists roughly 260,000 clones; more than 85% were seen once. During active infection, Seattle patients enrolled and were then monitored through disease. This specimen comes from a study of blood T cell repertoires in COVID-19. Study in general: Samples representing acute and convalescent COVID-19 were sourced from the United States, Italy and Spain.

Germline CDR1 reads SNHLY; CDR2 reads FYNNEI. The CDR3 contains 16 residues. V lost 6 bases, J lost 3 bases, and 13 bases stayed unmatched. This TCR came from a person in their late teens or twenties with COVID-19, enrolled during active disease. The sequenced sample was peripheral blood. This chain uses TRBV2 with TRBJ2-7, with 8 bases aligning to TRBD1. The CDR3 DNA reads TGTGCCAGCAGGCCCACCGCAGGGGGCGCCAACTACGAGCAGTACTTC. It codes for CASRPTAGGANYEQYF.